This is a list of T cell receptor beta chains from one sample in a study of Ad26.COV2.S vaccination and SARS-CoV-2 variants. Using immunoSEQ multiplex PCR, the repertoire was profiled, and TCRdb retains in-frame clones only, with some absent. The sample consists of about 280,000 clones, approximately 89% of them appearing once. The sample here was peripheral blood, taken in a trial of Ad26.COV2.S vaccine versus placebo. These receptors were taken from a person aged 18-65 years who received the Ad26.COV2.S COVID-19 vaccine or a placebo. Both conserved end residues are part of each CDR3. D genes are given only for firm matches. The listing skips clone size in some rows; elsewhere it reads once, few, many or a size class.

NA,TRBD2,TRBJ2-1,TRBV6-6,TGTGCCAGCAGGCGACTAGCGGAACAGAATGAGCAGTTCTTC,CASRRLAEQNEQFF
NA,TRBD2,TRBJ2-3,TRBV30,TGTGCCGGAACCTTAGCGGGAGGGCCGGGAGATACGCAGTATTTT,CAGTLAGGPGDTQYF
NA,NA,TRBJ1-3,TRBV18,TGTGCCAGCTCACCGGTCGACATAGCTGGAAACACCATATATTTT,CASSPVDIAGNTIYF
NA,TRBD1,TRBJ1-2,TRBV7-8,TGTGCCAGCAGCGCTGACAGGGTTAGCTATGGCTACACCTTC,CASSADRVSYGYTF
NA,TRBD1,TRBJ1-5,TRBV27,TGTGCCAGCAGCCGATACGGACAGGGGCTAAATCAGCCCCAGCATTTT,CASSRYGQGLNQPQHF
NA,TRBD1,TRBJ2-3,TRBV6-1,TGTGCCAGCAGTGAAGCGGCTAACAGGGGTTCTAGGGATACGCAGTATTTT,CASSEAANRGSRDTQYF
NA,TRBD2,TRBJ2-3,TRBV7-2,TGTGCCAGCAGCTTAGCCCTAACTAGCGGGAGGACAGATACGCAGTATTTT,CASSLALTSGRTDTQYF
NA,NA,TRBJ1-4,TRBV7-3,TGTGCCAGCAGCTTATGCCGGGGCCCTTTTTCCGAAAAACTGTTTTTT,CASSLCRGPFSEKLFF
NA,TRBD1,TRBJ1-4,TRBV7-2,TGTGCCAGCAGCTTCACACACGGGACAGGGCTGGAAAAACTGTTTTTT,CASSFTHGTGLEKLFF
NA,NA,TRBJ1-2,TRBV4-1,TGCGCCAGCAGCCAGCCCTGGACCTACGGCTACACCTTC,CASSQPWTYGYTF
once,NA,TRBJ1-5,TRBV27,TGTGCCAGCAGTTTCGAACCGGGGGATCAGCCCCAGCATTTT,CASSFEPGDQPQHF
NA,TRBD1,TRBJ2-7,TRBV6-1,TGTGCCAGCAGTGAAGCGCTTCTGGGACAGTTCTACGAGCAGTACTTC,CASSEALLGQFYEQYF
NA,NA,TRBJ1-4,TRBV5-1,TGCGCCAGCAGCTTGGTGGGGAACCCTAATGAAAAACTGTTTTTT,CASSLVGNPNEKLFF
NA,TRBD1,TRBJ2-1,TRBV10-3,TGTGCCATCAGTGAGCCGGACAGGTTGGTGAATGAGCAGTTCTTC,CAISEPDRLVNEQFF
NA,NA,TRBJ1-1,TRBV7-9,TGTGCCAGCAGCTTCGAGAGGGAAGGGGCTGAAGCTTTCTTT,CASSFEREGAEAFF
NA,TRBD2,TRBJ2-7,TRBV28,TGTGCCAGCAGTTTGACTAGCGGGGTCTACGAGCAGTACTTC,CASSLTSGVYEQYF
NA,NA,TRBJ2-5,TRBV6-5,TGTGCCGGACGGGGAACGAGGGCCCAAGAGACCCAGTACTTC,CAGRGTRAQETQYF
NA,NA,TRBJ1-6,TRBV18,TGTGCCAGCTCACCACGGGGGGGGCCAGATTCACCCCTCCACTTT,CASSPRGGPDSPLHF
NA,NA,TRBJ1-5,TRBV12-3/TRBV12-4,TGTGCCAGCAGTTTAGGAATTGATCAGCCCCAGCATTTT,CASSLGIDQPQHF
NA,NA,TRBJ2-5,TRBV7-2,TGTGCCAGCAGCTTCACCCGGGGCCAAGAGACCCAGTACTTC,CASSFTRGQETQYF
once,NA,TRBJ1-1,TRBV10-1,TGCGCCAGCAGTGAAAACCGCCGAGGGATGGTCCCTGAAGCTTTCTTT,CASSENRRGMVPEAFF
NA,NA,TRBJ2-3,TRBV19,TGTGCCAGTAGGACTCCCGCAGATACGCAGTATTTT,CASRTPADTQYF
once,NA,TRBJ2-2,TRBV6-5,TGTGCCAGCAGTTTCACAGGGTCGCGGAACACCGGGGAGCTGTTTTTT,CASSFTGSRNTGELFF
NA,TRBD1,TRBJ2-6,TRBV5-1,TGCGCCAGCAGCCCCCTGACAGGGGGGTCTGGGGCCAACGTCCTGACTTTC,CASSPLTGGSGANVLTF
NA,TRBD1,TRBJ1-2,TRBV7-2,TGTGCCAGCAGCTACGCAGGGTCACGAGGGGGCGTAGGTGGCTACACCTTC,CASSYAGSRGGVGGYTF
NA,NA,TRBJ1-5,TRBV5-6,TGTGCCAGCAGCGTAGGAAATCAGCCCCAGCATTTT,CASSVGNQPQHF
few,TRBD1,TRBJ1-4,TRBV6-6,TGTGCCAGCAATATACAGGGGATAGAAAAACTGTTTTTT,CASNIQGIEKLFF
NA,NA,TRBJ2-3,TRBV11-2,TGTGCCAGCAGCTTGGGGCAGGAGAGCACAGATACGCAGTATTTT,CASSLGQESTDTQYF
NA,TRBD1,TRBJ2-2,TRBV7-9,TGTGCCAGCAGCTCTCTTGGACAGGGCGGGATTAACGGGGAGCTGTTTTTT,CASSSLGQGGINGELFF
NA,TRBD2,TRBJ2-3,TRBV19,TGTGCCAGTAGTACCACCTTTCTACCTAGCGGGGGGGCAGATACGCAGTATTTT,CASSTTFLPSGGADTQYF
NA,NA,TRBJ2-2,TRBV11-2,TGTGCCGACCGGGGCAGGACGAACACCGGGGAGCTGTTTTTT,CADRGRTNTGELFF
NA,NA,TRBJ2-5,TRBV14,TGTGCCAGCAGCCTCCAAGAGACCCAGTACTTC,CASSLQETQYF
once,NA,TRBJ2-7,TRBV24-1,TGTGCCACCAGTGGGAGAGGGGGCTACGAGCAGTACTTC,CATSGRGGYEQYF
NA,TRBD1,TRBJ1-2,TRBV5-8,TGTGCCAGCAGCTTGGCCGGGACAGGGAATAACTATGGCTACACCTTC,CASSLAGTGNNYGYTF
NA,TRBD1,TRBJ2-7,TRBV28,TGTGCCAGCAGCCCAGGGGGCGAGGGGGCTTACGAGCAGTACTTC,CASSPGGEGAYEQYF
NA,NA,TRBJ1-3,TRBV9,TGTGCCAGCAGCGTAGAGTCCAACGGGGGAAACACCATATATTTT,CASSVESNGGNTIYF
NA,NA,TRBJ2-1,TRBV27,TGTGCCAGCAGTTTATTGGGTAGCGCCTCCTACAATGAGCAGTTCTTC,CASSLLGSASYNEQFF
NA,NA,TRBJ2-7,TRBV19,TGTGCCAGTAGTGGTGTTGGCAACGGAGCCTACGAGCAGTACTTC,CASSGVGNGAYEQYF
few,NA,TRBJ1-1,TRBV2,TGTGCCAGCAGTGCTGGTCACGGGACTGAAGCTTTCTTT,CASSAGHGTEAFF
NA,NA,TRBJ1-2,TRBV2,TGTGCCAGCAGTGAAGAACACAGCAACTATGGCTACACCTTC,CASSEEHSNYGYTF
NA,NA,TRBJ1-2,TRBV19,TGTGCCAGTAGTATTCAATGGGGAAGCAACTATGGCTACACCTTC,CASSIQWGSNYGYTF
NA,TRBD2,TRBJ2-5,TRBV7-3,TGTGCCAGCAGCTTAATAGCGGGGGCGCAAGAGACCCAGTACTTC,CASSLIAGAQETQYF
NA,TRBD1,TRBJ1-4,TRBV5-1,TGCGCCAGCAGCCCACAGGGGGCTTCGACTAATGAAAAACTGTTTTTT,CASSPQGASTNEKLFF
NA,TRBD1,TRBJ2-1,TRBV7-2,TGTGCCAGCAGCTCGGACAGGGGGCGAAATGAGCAGTTCTTC,CASSSDRGRNEQFF
NA,NA,TRBJ1-1,TRBV2,TGTGCCAGCCAGGGCCCACGGACTGAAGCTTTCTTT,CASQGPRTEAFF
NA,TRBD1,TRBJ2-7,TRBV27,TGTGCCAGCAGGAGAGGGACAGAAGAATCCTACGAGCAGTACTTC,CASRRGTEESYEQYF
NA,TRBD1,TRBJ2-7,TRBV19,TGTGCCAGTAGTATAAGGGGAACAGGGGCCGGGGACGAGCAGTACTTC,CASSIRGTGAGDEQYF
NA,NA,TRBJ1-4,TRBV4-1,TGCGCCAGCAGCCAAGTCCTCGGCGCTCAAAAGGAAAAACTGTTTTTT,CASSQVLGAQKEKLFF
NA,NA,TRBJ1-1,TRBV30,TGTGCCTGCGCCGGAGAGGTCGTGGCTTTCTTT,CACAGEVVAFF
few,NA,TRBJ2-2,TRBV7-9,TGTGCCAGCAGCTCCGAACAGCTTCGGTACACCGGGGAGCTGTTTTTT,CASSSEQLRYTGELFF
NA,TRBD2,TRBJ2-5,TRBV29-1,TGCAGCGTTGATGGAGCGGGCGGGGGACTTCAAGAGACCCAGTACTTC,CSVDGAGGGLQETQYF
few,NA,TRBJ1-3,TRBV7-2,TGTGCCAGCAGCACACCAGGAAACACCATATATTTT,CASSTPGNTIYF